This TCR beta chain is drawn from a study of blood T cell repertoires in COVID-19 (dated by TCRdb to about 2020). Regarding the study in general: The collaborator samples originated in the United States, Italy and Spain and spanned the acute and convalescent phases of COVID-19. The prospective study material was composed of cDNA or gDNA derived from T cells, B-cell-depleted T cells, or PBMCs. The dataset comprised deeply sampled blood TCRbeta repertoires from subjects exposed to, actively infected with, or recovered from COVID-19. The repertoires were made available in a free public database intended to serve as a resource for research on the immune response to SARS-CoV-2. The samples were drawn from the first 160 participants of the ongoing ImmuneRACE study and from 1,254 subjects provided by 6 global collaborators. The sample metadata nearly always contained a de-identified subject ID, COVID-19 status, age in years and sex. Where available, HLA class I and class II types were obtained from metadata supplied by the sample provider rather than from assay-based typing.

Another Seattle source contributed samples from volunteer blood donors who had recovered from COVID-19. Whole blood was collected in K2EDTA tubes by collaborating institutions according to the institutions' own protocols. For TCRbeta analysis, collaborators shipped samples in one of three forms: frozen whole blood, isolated PBMCs, or DNA extracted from either of those sample types. The immunoSEQ Assay, a bias-controlled multiplex PCR, was used to amplify TCRbeta CDR3 regions from genomic DNA. Per the original workflow: The number of nucleated cells in each sample was estimated by amplification of reference gene primers within the assay. To quantify the absolute abundance of each unique TCRbeta CDR3 rearrangement, sequence reads were collapsed and filtered. Productive Simpson clonality was computed per sample as the square root of Simpson's diversity index over productive rearrangements. This immuneACCESS table, as held by TCRdb, lists in-frame sequences with V and J called but not all clones. Of the missing ones, under half trace to an unresolved V gene in checked studies; the others have no known cause. V and J calls and clone size are those listed in that table; D and trimming were worked out from the DNA. This sample comprises about 70,000 clones, 80% of them detected only once. The ten biggest clones cover about 18% of the sample.

General conclusions and limits of the study: The quantity of clinical and demographic metadata differed by source and by participant and was supplied without curation.

The trim is 0 bases for V and 0 bases for J, with a gap of 7 bases between the germline ends. The CDR3 numbers 14 residues from cysteine through phenylalanine. The CDR3 DNA has 42 bases and is translated from base 1. The germline V gene specifies SGDLS as CDR1 and YYNGEE as CDR2. With regard to this clone: Its antigen is unknown. No qualities accompany the bases; no much larger clone lies one base away.

The sequence was collected from a man between 70 and 80 years old who had recovered from COVID-19. Sample: peripheral blood. The sequence is built from TRBV9 and TRBJ2-7, with the D gene uncertain. Read as DNA, the sequence is TGTGCCAGCAGCGTAGTGCCCAGCTCCTACGAGCAGTACTTC. This yields the protein CASSVVPSSYEQYF.